The 3 T cell receptor beta chains below come from one sample, sequenced in a study of Tregs in tolerant kidney transplant recipients. Clones were sequenced by immunoSEQ multiplex PCR, and TCRdb holds only the in-frame ones, with some missing. This sample's table has roughly 48,000 clones. The sample in question was CD4+ T cells from blood, obtained before the transplant. The source of these receptors is a human donor who received a combined kidney and bone marrow transplant.

About this clone: With the read ending 3 residues before the CDR3 end, the germline J gene is used to fill in that end. The chain carries TRBV19 and TRBJ1-5, with 10 nucleotides matching TRBD1. CDR3 length: 16 amino acids. The junction had 10 bases not matched to a gene; V was cut back by 10 bases and J by 1 base. Looked up from germline, CDR1 is LNHDA and CDR2 is SQIVND (reference sequence). CDR3 bases read: TGTGCCACGAGACAGGGGGCGGGTGTGAGCAATCAGCCC. It specifies CATRQGAGVSNQP. The complete CDR3 reads CATRQGAGVSNQPQHF.

Details on this clone: The sequenced fragment ends 3 residues before the CDR3 boundary, so the rest is inferred from the germline J gene. This chain uses TRBV12-3 or TRBV12-4 with TRBJ2-7; TRBD1 agrees at 9 bases. J was trimmed by 6 bases and V by 7 bases; bases with no gene match: 7. The CDR3 extends over 13 amino acids. The part of the CDR3 DNA that was read is TGTGCCAGCACGCGACAGGGGGGAGTCGAG. This codes for CASTRQGGVE. The full-length CDR3 reads as CASTRQGGVEQYF.

With respect to this clone: Read data end 3 residues before the CDR3 end; the end is taken from the germline J gene. The chain couples TRBV6-2 or TRBV6-3 to TRBJ2-7; weak D call: TRBD2 (5 bases). CDR1 MNHEY and CDR2 SVGEGT come from the germline V gene. The V end lost 6 bases, the J end lost 4 bases, and 7 bases lay between the germline ends. The CDR3 length is 11 residues. The sequenced CDR3 bases are TGTGCCAGCAGCCGCGGGTACGAG. It specifies CASSRGYE. From start to end, the CDR3 is CASSRGYEQYF.